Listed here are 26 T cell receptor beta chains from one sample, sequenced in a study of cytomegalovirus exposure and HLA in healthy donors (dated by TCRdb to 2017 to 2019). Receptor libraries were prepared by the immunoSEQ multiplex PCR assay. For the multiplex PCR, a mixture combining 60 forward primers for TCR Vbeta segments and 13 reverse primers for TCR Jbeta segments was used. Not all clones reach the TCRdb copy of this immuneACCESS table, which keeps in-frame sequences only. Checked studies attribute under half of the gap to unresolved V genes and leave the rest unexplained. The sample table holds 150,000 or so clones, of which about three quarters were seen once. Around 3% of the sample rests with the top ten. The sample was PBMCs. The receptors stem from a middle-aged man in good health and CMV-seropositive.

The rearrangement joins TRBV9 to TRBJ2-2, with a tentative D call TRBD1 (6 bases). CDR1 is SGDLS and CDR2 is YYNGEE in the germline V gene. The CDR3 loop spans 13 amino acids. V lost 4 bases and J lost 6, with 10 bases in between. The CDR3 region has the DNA TGTGCCAGCAGCCCACAGGGTGCCGGGGAGCTGTTTTTT. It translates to CASSPQGAGELFF.

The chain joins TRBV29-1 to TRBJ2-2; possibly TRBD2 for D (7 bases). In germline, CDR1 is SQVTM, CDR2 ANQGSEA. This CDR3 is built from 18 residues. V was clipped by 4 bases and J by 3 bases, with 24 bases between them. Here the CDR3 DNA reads TGCAGCGTTGTACAAGGGGGGGCCTTCGGGAGCGACACCGGGGAGCTGTTTTTT. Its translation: CSVVQGGAFGSDTGELFF.

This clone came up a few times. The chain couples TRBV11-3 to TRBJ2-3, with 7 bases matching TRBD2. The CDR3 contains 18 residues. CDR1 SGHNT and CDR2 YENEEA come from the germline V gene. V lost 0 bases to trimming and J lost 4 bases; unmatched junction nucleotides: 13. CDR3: CASSLDQGGSLFPDTQYF. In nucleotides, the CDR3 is TGTGCCAGCAGCTTAGATCAGGGCGGGAGTCTTTTCCCAGATACGCAGTATTTT.

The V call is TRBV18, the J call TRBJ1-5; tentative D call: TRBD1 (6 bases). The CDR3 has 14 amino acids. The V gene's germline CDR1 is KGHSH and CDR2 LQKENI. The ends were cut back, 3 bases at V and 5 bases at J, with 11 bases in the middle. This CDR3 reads CASSPSDRDQPQHF. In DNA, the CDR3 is TGTGCCAGCTCACCGTCGGACAGAGATCAGCCCCAGCATTTT.

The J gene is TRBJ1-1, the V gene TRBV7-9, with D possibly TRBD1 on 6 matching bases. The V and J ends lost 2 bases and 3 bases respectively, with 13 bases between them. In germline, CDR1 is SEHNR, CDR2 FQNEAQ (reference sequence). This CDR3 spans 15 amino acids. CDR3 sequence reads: CASSLQGPRDTEAFF. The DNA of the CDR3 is TGTGCCAGCAGCTTACAGGGGCCGCGGGACACTGAAGCTTTCTTT.

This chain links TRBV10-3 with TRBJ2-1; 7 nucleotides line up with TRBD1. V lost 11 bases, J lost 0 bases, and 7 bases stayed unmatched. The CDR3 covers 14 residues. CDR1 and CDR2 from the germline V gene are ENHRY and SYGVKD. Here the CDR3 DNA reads TGTGCCTCACAGGGGTCCCTCTCCTACAATGAGCAGTTCTTC. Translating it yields CASQGSLSYNEQFF.

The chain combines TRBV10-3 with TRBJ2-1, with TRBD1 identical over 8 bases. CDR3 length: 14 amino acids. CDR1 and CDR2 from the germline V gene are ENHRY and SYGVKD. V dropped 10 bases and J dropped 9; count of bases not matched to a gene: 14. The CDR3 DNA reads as TGTGCCACCGCAACCAAGGGACAGGTCTTTGAGCAGTTCTTC. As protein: CATATKGQVFEQFF.

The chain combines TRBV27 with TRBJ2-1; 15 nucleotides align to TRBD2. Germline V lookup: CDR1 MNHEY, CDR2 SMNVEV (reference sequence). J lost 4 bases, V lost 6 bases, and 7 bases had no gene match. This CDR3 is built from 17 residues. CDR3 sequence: CASSRTSGRAGYNEQFF. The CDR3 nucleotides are TGTGCCAGCAGCCGGACTAGCGGGAGGGCCGGGTACAATGAGCAGTTCTTC.

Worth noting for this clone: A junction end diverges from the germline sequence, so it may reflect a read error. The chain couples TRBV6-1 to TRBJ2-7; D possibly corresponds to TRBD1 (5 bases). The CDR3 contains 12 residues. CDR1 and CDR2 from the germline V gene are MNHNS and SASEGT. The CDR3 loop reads CASTESRGEQYF. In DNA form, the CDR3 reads TGTGCCAGCACTGAATCTAGGGGCGAGCAGTACTTC.

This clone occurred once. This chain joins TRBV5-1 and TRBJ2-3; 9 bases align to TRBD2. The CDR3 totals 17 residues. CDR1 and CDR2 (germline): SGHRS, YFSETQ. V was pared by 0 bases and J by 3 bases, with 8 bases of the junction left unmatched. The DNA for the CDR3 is TGCGCCAGCAGCTTGGAAGCTAGCGGGGTGGGGACAGATACGCAGTATTTT. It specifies CASSLEASGVGTDTQYF.

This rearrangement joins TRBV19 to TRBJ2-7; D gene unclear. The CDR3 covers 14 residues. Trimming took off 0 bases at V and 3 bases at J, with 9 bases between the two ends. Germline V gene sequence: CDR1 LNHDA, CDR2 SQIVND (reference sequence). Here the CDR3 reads CASSIDSGFYEQYF. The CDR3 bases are TGTGCCAGTAGTATAGATTCGGGTTTCTACGAGCAGTACTTC.

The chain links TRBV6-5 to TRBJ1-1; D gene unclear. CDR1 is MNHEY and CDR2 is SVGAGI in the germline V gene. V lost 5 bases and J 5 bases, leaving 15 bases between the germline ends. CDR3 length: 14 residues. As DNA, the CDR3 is TGTGCCAGCAGTACTGGAGGGATTTGGACTGAAGCTTTCTTT. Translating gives CASSTGGIWTEAFF.

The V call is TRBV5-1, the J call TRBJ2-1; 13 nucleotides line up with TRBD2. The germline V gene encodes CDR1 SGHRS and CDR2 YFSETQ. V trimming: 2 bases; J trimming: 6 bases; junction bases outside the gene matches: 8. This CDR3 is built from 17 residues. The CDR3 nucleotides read TGCGCCAGCAGCTTCGTTCGGACTAGCGGGAGTGGCAATGAGCAGTTCTTC. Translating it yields CASSFVRTSGSGNEQFF. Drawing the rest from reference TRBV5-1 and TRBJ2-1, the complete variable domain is KAGVTQTPRYLIKTRGQQVTLSCSPISGHRSVSWYQQTPGQGLQFLFEYFSETQRNKGNFPGRFSGRQFSNSRSEMNVSTLELGDSALYLCASSFVRTSGSGNEQFFGPGTRLTVL.

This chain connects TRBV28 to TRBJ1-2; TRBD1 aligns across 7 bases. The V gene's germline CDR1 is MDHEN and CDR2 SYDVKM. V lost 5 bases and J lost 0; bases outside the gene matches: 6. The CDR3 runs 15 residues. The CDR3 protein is CASSLYRGSNYGYTF. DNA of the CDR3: TGTGCCAGCAGTCTCTACAGGGGATCTAACTATGGCTACACCTTC.

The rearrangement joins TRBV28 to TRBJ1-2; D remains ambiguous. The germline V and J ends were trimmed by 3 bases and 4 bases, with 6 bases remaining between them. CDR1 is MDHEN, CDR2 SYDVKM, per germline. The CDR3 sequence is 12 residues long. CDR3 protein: CASSLSVYGYTF. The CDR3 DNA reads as TGTGCCAGCAGTTTGTCGGTCTATGGCTACACCTTC.

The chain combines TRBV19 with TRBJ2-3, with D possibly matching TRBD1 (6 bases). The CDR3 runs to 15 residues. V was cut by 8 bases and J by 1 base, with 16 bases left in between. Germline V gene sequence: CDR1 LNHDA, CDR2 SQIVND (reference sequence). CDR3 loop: CASRRDTSGTDTQYF. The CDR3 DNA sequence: TGTGCCAGTCGCCGGGACACCTCTGGCACAGATACGCAGTATTTT.

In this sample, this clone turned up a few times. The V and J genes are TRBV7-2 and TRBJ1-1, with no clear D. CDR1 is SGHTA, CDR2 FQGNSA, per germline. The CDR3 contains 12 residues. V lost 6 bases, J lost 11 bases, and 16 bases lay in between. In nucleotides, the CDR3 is TGTGCCAGCAGTTCCCCAGGCGCGGGCGCTTTCTTT. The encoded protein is CASSSPGAGAFF.

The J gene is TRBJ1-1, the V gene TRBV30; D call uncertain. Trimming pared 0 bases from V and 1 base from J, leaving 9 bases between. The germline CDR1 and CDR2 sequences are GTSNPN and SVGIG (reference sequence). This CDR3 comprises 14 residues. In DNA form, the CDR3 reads TGTGCCTGGAGTGTAGGGAGCGCGAACACTGAAGCTTTCTTT. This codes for CAWSVGSANTEAFF.

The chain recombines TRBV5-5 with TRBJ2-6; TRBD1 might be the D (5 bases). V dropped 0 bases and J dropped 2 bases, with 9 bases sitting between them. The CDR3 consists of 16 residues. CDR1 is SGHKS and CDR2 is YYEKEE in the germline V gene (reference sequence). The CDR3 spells CASSLGQNTGANVLTF. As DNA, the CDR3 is TGTGCCAGCAGCTTGGGACAGAATACTGGGGCCAACGTCCTGACTTTC.

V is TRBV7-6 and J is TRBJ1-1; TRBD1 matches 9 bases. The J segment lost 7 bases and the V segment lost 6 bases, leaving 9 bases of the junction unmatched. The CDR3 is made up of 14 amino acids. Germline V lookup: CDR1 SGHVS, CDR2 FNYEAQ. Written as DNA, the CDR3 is TGTGCCAGCAGAACACAGGGGGCTTCTAATGAAGCTTTCTTT. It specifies CASRTQGASNEAFF.

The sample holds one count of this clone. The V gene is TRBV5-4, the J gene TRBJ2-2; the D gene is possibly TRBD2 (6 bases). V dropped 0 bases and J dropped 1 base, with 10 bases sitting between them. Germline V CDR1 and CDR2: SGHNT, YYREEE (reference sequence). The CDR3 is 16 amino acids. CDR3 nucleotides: TGTGCCAGCAGCTTGGATTGGCGGGGGAACACCGGGGAGCTGTTTTTT. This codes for CASSLDWRGNTGELFF.

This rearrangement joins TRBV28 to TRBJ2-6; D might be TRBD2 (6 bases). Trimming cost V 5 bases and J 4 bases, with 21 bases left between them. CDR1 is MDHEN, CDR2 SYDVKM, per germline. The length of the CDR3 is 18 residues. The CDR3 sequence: CASSPLGAGRSGANVLTF. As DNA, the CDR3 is TGTGCCAGCAGTCCCCTCGGGGCGGGACGCTCCGGGGCCAACGTCCTGACTTTC.

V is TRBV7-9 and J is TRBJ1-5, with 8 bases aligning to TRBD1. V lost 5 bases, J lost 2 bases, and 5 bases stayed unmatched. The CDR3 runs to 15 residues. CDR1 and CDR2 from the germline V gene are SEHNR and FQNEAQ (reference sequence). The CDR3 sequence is CASSHDRGGNQPQHF. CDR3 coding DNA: TGTGCCAGCAGCCACGACAGGGGAGGCAATCAGCCCCAGCATTTT.

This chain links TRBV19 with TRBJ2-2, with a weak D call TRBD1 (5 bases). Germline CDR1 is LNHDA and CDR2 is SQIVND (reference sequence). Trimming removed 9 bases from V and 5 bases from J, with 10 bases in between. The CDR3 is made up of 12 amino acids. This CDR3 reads CASGHITGELFF. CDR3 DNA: TGTGCCAGCGGACATATAACCGGGGAGCTGTTTTTT.

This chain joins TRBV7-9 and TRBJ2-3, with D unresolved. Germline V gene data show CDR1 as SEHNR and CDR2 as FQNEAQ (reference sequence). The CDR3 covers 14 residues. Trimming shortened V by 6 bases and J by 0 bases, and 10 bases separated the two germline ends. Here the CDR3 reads CASRESASTDTQYF. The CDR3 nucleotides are TGTGCCAGCAGGGAGAGCGCGAGCACAGATACGCAGTATTTT.

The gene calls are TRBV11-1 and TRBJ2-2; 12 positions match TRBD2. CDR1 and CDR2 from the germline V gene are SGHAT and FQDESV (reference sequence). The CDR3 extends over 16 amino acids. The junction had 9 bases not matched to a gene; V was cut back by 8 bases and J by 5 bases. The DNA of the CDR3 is TGTGCCAGCGGGTCCCGACTAGCGGGAGAGACCGGGGAGCTGTTTTTT. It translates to CASGSRLAGETGELFF. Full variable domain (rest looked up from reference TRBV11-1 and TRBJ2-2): EAEVAQSPRYKITEKSQAVAFWCDPISGHATLYWYRQILGQGPELLVQFQDESVVDDSQLPKDRFSAERLKGVDSTLKIQPAELGDSAMYLCASGSRLAGETGELFFGEGSRLTVL.